The TCR beta chain under discussion was sequenced for a study of shared T cell receptors in the human thymus. CDR1 and CDR2 (germline): SGHDT, YYEEEE. The V segment lost 4 bases and the J segment 4 bases; nucleotides outside the gene matches: 14. The CDR3 runs to 18 residues. The method was immunoSEQ multiplex PCR; TCRdb's version includes in-frame clones alone and lacks a portion of them. The top ten hold roughly 0.013% of the sample, which has about 500,000 clones, approximately 78% seen once. These data were also reused for a study on human thymus T cells.

The origin of this receptor is a boy under two years old with a congenital heart defect. The sequenced material came from thymocytes. The chain links TRBV5-6 to TRBJ1-2, with 12 bases matching TRBD1. The CDR3 loop is CASSGTGTGGKRSYGYTF. CDR3 nucleotides: TGTGCCAGCAGCGGAACCGGGACAGGGGGCAAAAGGTCCTATGGCTACACCTTC.